Listed below are T cell receptor beta chains from one sample, sequenced in a study of beta chain features in type 1 diabetes. Method: immunoSEQ multiplex PCR; TCRdb's copy keeps in-frame clones and lacks some. This table holds more than 95,000 clones, about 18% found once. Source material: central memory CD4+ T cells from blood. The source of these receptors is a man between 18 and 35 years old with type 1 diabetes. Each CDR3 is given with its conserved first and last residue. A D gene is named only where the DNA matches it firmly. Expanded clones are given a class, and other clones once, few, many or no size at all.

D: -; J: TRBJ1-3; size: few; V: TRBV29-1; DNA: TGCAGCGTTGTAGGATGGGACACCATATATTTT; CDR3: CSVVGWDTIYF
D: TRBD2; J: TRBJ2-5; size: -; V: TRBV29-1; DNA: TGCAGCGCCGGACTAGCGGGGGGGGAGACCCAGTACTTC; CDR3: CSAGLAGGETQYF
D: TRBD1; J: TRBJ1-1; size: few; V: TRBV29-1; DNA: TGCAGCGGACAGGGTATGATGAACACTGAAGCTTTCTTT; CDR3: CSGQGMMNTEAFF
D: -; J: TRBJ2-5; size: few; V: TRBV7-2; DNA: TGTGCCAGCAGCGGAGGGACAGAAGAGACCCAGTACTTC; CDR3: CASSGGTEETQYF
D: -; J: TRBJ2-7; size: -; V: TRBV10-1; DNA: TGCGCCAGCAGACCATCGGGAGATCGGAACGAGCAGTACTTC; CDR3: CASRPSGDRNEQYF
D: -; J: TRBJ2-7; size: -; V: TRBV28; DNA: TGTGCCAGCAGTTCCCCGTCCTACGAGCAGTACTTC; CDR3: CASSSPSYEQYF
D: -; J: TRBJ1-3; size: few; V: TRBV10-3; DNA: TGTGCCATCAGTGGGGACAACTCTGGAAACACCATATATTTT; CDR3: CAISGDNSGNTIYF
D: -; J: TRBJ2-4; size: -; V: TRBV7-4; DNA: TGTGCCAGCAGCTTATTAGGATCCATGGCCAAAAACATTCAGTACTTC; CDR3: CASSLLGSMAKNIQYF
D: -; J: TRBJ1-1; size: few; V: TRBV6-5; DNA: TGTGCCAGCAGCCTAACAGGGTACACTGAAGCTTTCTTT; CDR3: CASSLTGYTEAFF
D: -; J: TRBJ1-3; size: many; V: TRBV2; DNA: TGTGCCAGCAGTGCCCCTGGAAACACCATATATTTT; CDR3: CASSAPGNTIYF
D: -; J: TRBJ2-1; size: few; V: TRBV19; DNA: TGTGCCAGTAGTATTCGGTATGAGCAGTTCTTC; CDR3: CASSIRYEQFF
D: -; J: TRBJ1-5; size: few; V: TRBV2; DNA: TGTGCCAGCAGTACCGGGTATCAGCCCCAGCATTTT; CDR3: CASSTGYQPQHF
D: TRBD1; J: TRBJ2-3; size: -; V: TRBV7-9; DNA: TGTGCCAGCTCGAGGGACAGGGGACCTAGCACAGATACGCAGTATTTT; CDR3: CASSRDRGPSTDTQYF